This T cell receptor (beta chain) was recovered during a study of beta chain features in type 1 diabetes. Study-wide context: The patients were much like the healthy donors in age, gender and cell yields.

The V end lost 6 bases, the J end lost 6 bases, and 9 bases lay between the germline ends. The CDR3 length is 12 residues. The germline V gene encodes CDR1 SGHRS and CDR2 YFSETQ. Sequencing targeted expressed TCRB transcripts, as all isolated RNA had been reverse transcribed. TCRdb's table, derived via immunoSEQ multiplex PCR, lists solely in-frame clones and lacks some. This sample has 200,000 to 250,000 clones, with roughly an eighth found just once. In this sample, this clone turned up a few times. The TCR was taken from a woman in her thirties or forties in good health. This chain uses TRBV5-1 with TRBJ2-2, with D uncertain. Sample: naive CD4+ T cells from blood. This CDR3 is CASNPSAGELFF. Written as DNA, the CDR3 is TGCGCCAGCAACCCCTCGGCCGGGGAGCTGTTTTTT.